One sample yielded the 25 T cell receptor beta chains listed below, sequenced in a study of T cell responses to AZD1222 COVID-19 vaccine. Using immunoSEQ multiplex PCR, the repertoire was profiled, and TCRdb retains in-frame clones only, with some absent. The sample carries 35,000 to 50,000 clones, around four fifths recorded once. Sequenced here: peripheral blood, sampled 28 days after the second dose of the MenACWY control vaccine. The receptors were sampled from an adult who received the MenACWY meningococcal vaccine as a control.

The chain links TRBV3-1 (or the pseudogene TRBV3-2) to TRBJ1-1; D is undetermined. The V and J ends lost 2 bases and 3 bases respectively, with 13 bases between them. The CDR3 spans 15 residues. Germline lookup yields CDR1 LGHDT and CDR2 YNNKEL (reference sequence). In nucleotides, the CDR3 is TGTGCCAGCAGCCAAATATGGGGTGGTGACACTGAAGCTTTCTTT. It encodes CASSQIWGGDTEAFF.

This chain uses TRBV3-1 (or the pseudogene TRBV3-2) with TRBJ1-2; the D gene is possibly TRBD1 (5 bases). The CDR3 has 16 amino acids. Trimming took off 4 bases at V and 3 bases at J, with 18 bases between the two ends. CDR1 LGHDT and CDR2 YNNKEL come from the germline V gene (reference sequence). Here the CDR3 DNA reads TGTGCCAGCAGCCTCCTCAGGATGGGGGTGCACTATGGCTACACCTTC. It is translated as CASSLLRMGVHYGYTF.

The genes are TRBV7-2 and TRBJ2-1; TRBD2 matches at 7 bases. Unmatched junction bases numbered 6, after V lost 0 bases and J lost 7 bases. Germline lookup yields CDR1 SGHTA and CDR2 FQGNSA. The CDR3 runs 15 residues. The CDR3 protein is CASSLAVLAGNEQFF. CDR3 coding DNA: TGTGCCAGCAGCTTAGCAGTCTTAGCGGGTAATGAGCAGTTCTTC.

The chain joins TRBV3-1 (or the pseudogene TRBV3-2) to TRBJ1-2; D gene unclear. V was pared by 0 bases and J by 12 bases, with 11 bases between. The CDR3 runs 12 residues. The V gene's germline CDR1 is LGHDT and CDR2 YNNKEL (reference sequence). The CDR3 DNA reads TGTGCCAGCAGCCAAGAATCCGAGGTCAACACCTTC. Its protein is CASSQESEVNTF.

This sequence joins TRBV14 and TRBJ2-4; D not resolved. The V end lost 3 bases, the J end lost 1 base, and 13 bases lay between the germline ends. The V gene's germline CDR1 is SGHDN and CDR2 FVKESK. This CDR3 region has 16 residues. The CDR3 DNA sequence: TGTGCCAGCAGCCATGACGGGTTCGGGGCCAAAAACATTCAGTACTTC. It codes for CASSHDGFGAKNIQYF.

The genes are TRBV6-5 and TRBJ1-2; maybe TRBD1 (5 bases). Trimming removed 6 bases at V and 3 bases at J, with 14 bases between. The CDR3 runs to 14 residues. Germline CDR1 is MNHEY and CDR2 is SVGAGI. CDR3 region: CASRGGGGHYGYTF. CDR3 bases: TGTGCCAGCAGGGGTGGCGGGGGACACTATGGCTACACCTTC.

In this sample, this clone is medium-sized (0.01 to 0.1%). V and J are TRBV5-1 and TRBJ1-2; the D gene is possibly TRBD1 (5 bases). The CDR3 has 18 residues. The germline CDR1 and CDR2 sequences are SGHRS and YFSETQ. The ends were cut back, 0 bases at V and 5 bases at J, with 23 bases in the middle. The CDR3 loop reads CASSLELRAGRDDYGYTF. The DNA of the CDR3 is TGCGCCAGCAGCTTGGAGCTCCGGGCAGGGCGGGATGATTATGGCTACACCTTC.

J is TRBJ1-4 and V is TRBV9; D gene unclear. CDR1 is SGDLS and CDR2 is YYNGEE in the germline V gene. The CDR3 loop spans 16 amino acids. V lost 4 bases to trimming and J lost 0 bases, with 13 bases between them. CDR3 amino acids: CASSPKGVATNEKLFF. Here the CDR3 DNA reads TGTGCCAGCAGCCCCAAGGGCGTCGCAACTAATGAAAAACTGTTTTTT.

This clone occurred once. The chain combines TRBV12-3 or TRBV12-4 with TRBJ1-6, with 7 bases lining up with TRBD1. The CDR3 length is 12 residues. Germline trimming cut 6 bases from V and 10 bases from J; bases unmatched to any gene: 3. The CDR3 sequence: CASRTGWSPLHF. The CDR3 nucleotides are TGTGCCAGCAGGACAGGGTGGTCACCCCTCCACTTT.

The chain uses TRBV6-1 and TRBJ1-2, with 7 bases fitting TRBD1. V gave up 2 bases and J gave up 4 bases; unmatched junction bases: 10. The CDR3 sequence is 16 residues long. The germline CDR1 and CDR2 sequences are MNHNS and SASEGT. CDR3: CASSEPSRQGGYGYTF. The DNA of the CDR3 is TGTGCCAGCAGTGAACCCTCGAGACAGGGCGGCTATGGCTACACCTTC.

The chain has TRBV1 and TRBJ1-2. TRBV1 is a known pseudogene. The CDR3 is 15 residues long. The CDR3 loop reads CTSSQLRGADYGYTF. For the CDR3, the DNA is TGCACCAGCAGCCAACTGAGGGGGGCAGACTATGGCTACACCTTC.

The chain recombines TRBV2 with TRBJ2-3; D is unclear. V was cut by 6 bases and J by 3 bases, with 13 bases left in between. The CDR3 spans 14 residues. CDR1 is SNHLY, CDR2 FYNNEI, per germline. The CDR3 coding sequence is TGTGCCAGCAGCGCCGCCCTGGGAACAGATACGCAGTATTTT. It translates to CASSAALGTDTQYF.

V usage is TRBV30 and J usage is TRBJ2-3; D is unresolved. Trimming shortened V by 3 bases and J by 7 bases, and 14 bases separated the two germline ends. The CDR3 contains 13 residues. Germline assignment: CDR1 GTSNPN and CDR2 SVGIG (reference sequence). The CDR3 DNA reads TGTGCCTGGAGGGTAAGACCCGATTATACGCAGTATTTT. It translates to CAWRVRPDYTQYF.

CDR3 residues: CASSLDWNTGELFF. The CDR3 DNA sequence: TGCGCCAGCAGCTTGGATTGGAACACCGGGGAGCTGTTTTTT. The V gene is TRBV5-1, the J gene TRBJ2-2; D not certain. The CDR3 totals 14 residues. Germline CDR1 SGHRS, CDR2 YFSETQ. Deletions cut 0 bases from V and 1 base from J, with 4 bases between.

This clone was seen a handful of times. The genes are TRBV11-3 and TRBJ2-2; D gene uncertain. Trimming took 4 bases from V and 5 from J, leaving 5 bases between them. CDR1 and CDR2 from the germline V gene are SGHNT and YENEEA. This CDR3 spans 12 amino acids. This chain's CDR3 is CASSYRTGELFF. For the CDR3, the DNA is TGTGCCAGCAGCTACAGAACCGGGGAGCTGTTTTTT. The whole variable domain, filled in from reference TRBV11-3 and TRBJ2-2, reads EAGVVQSPRYKIIEKKQPVAFWCNPISGHNTLYWYLQNLGQGPELLIRYENEEAVDDSQLPKDRFSAERLKGVDSTLKIQPAELGDSAVYLCASSYRTGELFFGEGSRLTVL.

This chain connects TRBV7-9 to TRBJ2-4; TRBD2 might be the D (5 bases). CDR3 length equals 14 residues. Between the trimmed V and J ends, which lost 5 bases and 5 bases, there was a span of 13 bases. Germline CDR1 SEHNR, CDR2 FQNEAQ (reference sequence). DNA for the CDR3: TGTGCCAGCAGCCGCCCCGGGGTCGAAAACATTCAGTACTTC. Residues: CASSRPGVENIQYF.

J is TRBJ1-2 and V is TRBV5-6, with 9 nucleotides matching TRBD1. The CDR3 length is 14 residues. The ends lost 0 bases at V and 8 bases at J; junction bases unmatched: 5. Germline CDR1 reads SGHDT; CDR2 reads YYEEEE. DNA for the CDR3: TGTGCCAGCAGCTTGGCCGGGACAGGGAAGGGCTACACCTTC. It codes for CASSLAGTGKGYTF.

The rearrangement uses TRBV10-2 and TRBJ1-3; TRBD1 might be the D (6 bases). This CDR3 has 16 amino acids. The germline V and J ends were trimmed by 2 bases and 3 bases, with 14 bases remaining between them. Per the germline V gene, CDR1 is WSHSY and CDR2 is SAAADI. CDR3 coding DNA: TGCGCCAGCAGTGAGGGGCTGGTAGGGGGTGGAAACACCATATATTTT. This codes for CASSEGLVGGGNTIYF.

In its sample, this clone was seen once. The chain couples TRBV19 to TRBJ1-5; D unresolved. Germline lookup yields CDR1 LNHDA and CDR2 SQIVND (reference sequence). CDR3 length equals 12 residues. Trimming removed 3 bases from V and 9 bases from J, with 9 bases in between. The CDR3 DNA reads as TGTGCCAGTAGTATTCGTGCCGGGCCCCAGCATTTT. This encodes CASSIRAGPQHF. Based on the CDR3 plus reference TRBV19 and TRBJ1-5, the full variable domain is DGGITQSPKYLFRKEGQNVTLSCEQNLNHDAMYWYRQDPGQGLRLIYYSQIVNDFQKGDIAEGYSVSREKKESFPLTVTSAQKNPTAFYLCASSIRAGPQHFGDGTRLSIL.

The gene calls are TRBV9 and TRBJ2-1; TRBD2 agrees at 12 bases. CDR1 SGDLS and CDR2 YYNGEE come from the germline V gene. V trimming: 3 bases; J trimming: 5 bases; junction bases outside the gene matches: 9. This CDR3 has 17 residues. Here the CDR3 DNA reads TGTGCCAGCAGCGCCTCTAGCGGGGGGGCGAGGGACAATGAGCAGTTCTTC. Translated, it gives CASSASSGGARDNEQFF.

This sequence joins TRBV2 and TRBJ1-2; a possible D gene is TRBD1 (5 bases). V dropped 10 bases and J dropped 5 bases, with 20 bases sitting between them. Germline assignment: CDR1 SNHLY and CDR2 FYNNEI. There are 14 residues in the CDR3. CDR3 sequence (DNA): TGTGCCATCCCCGGGGACCTTAGGAATTATGGCTACACCTTC. This gives the protein CAIPGDLRNYGYTF.

This clone was counted once. The chain is built from TRBV5-1 and TRBJ2-3; possibly TRBD2 for D (6 bases). Trimming pared 4 bases from V and 4 bases from J, leaving 16 bases between. Germline CDR1 reads SGHRS; CDR2 reads YFSETQ. This CDR3 spans 15 amino acids. The CDR3 sequence is CASSPGDVRADTQYF. In nucleotides, the CDR3 is TGCGCCAGCAGCCCGGGGGACGTCCGTGCAGATACGCAGTATTTT.

This clone was seen a few times. The chain employs TRBV9 and TRBJ1-6; D call uncertain. Germline CDR1 and CDR2: SGDLS and YYNGEE. With 4 bases removed from V and 7 bases from J, the gap between germline ends came to 9 bases. The length of the CDR3 is 13 residues. As DNA, the CDR3 is TGTGCCAGCAGCCCCCGGGAGAATTCACCCCTCCACTTT. This codes for CASSPRENSPLHF.

V gene TRBV11-2 combines with J gene TRBJ1-2, with 8 bases matching TRBD1. Germline lookup yields CDR1 SGHAT and CDR2 FQNNGV. This CDR3 region has 15 residues. The V segment lost 5 bases and the J segment 4 bases; nucleotides outside the gene matches: 9. CDR3 bases: TGTGCCAGCAGCACCGGACAGGGACTAGGCTATGGCTACACCTTC. This sequence encodes CASSTGQGLGYGYTF.

This clone was counted ten times or more. The CDR3 region is CATSRSTGGGEKLFF. For the CDR3, the DNA is TGTGCCACCAGCAGAAGCACAGGGGGCGGGGAAAAACTGTTTTTT. J is TRBJ1-4 and V is TRBV15; the match to TRBD1 covers 9 bases. This CDR3 comprises 15 residues. Trimming at V came to 2 bases and at J to 8 bases, leaving 6 bases not matched to a gene. Germline V gives CDR1 LNHNV, CDR2 YYDKDF (reference sequence).